What follows describes a single T cell receptor (beta chain). Original processing notes: Amplification from reference gene primers served as the basis for estimated nucleated cell counts. Assay: immunoSEQ multiplex PCR; the TCRdb copy retains only in-frame clones and omits some. The D gene and trimming were derived from the DNA, and the V and J assignments and clone size from that table. The sample holds 110,000 to 150,000 clones; roughly 85% are singletons and the top ten take approximately 3.6%. This specimen belongs to a study of blood T cell repertoires in COVID-19. Study details: PBMCs, B-cell-depleted T cells, or T cells provided the cDNA or gDNA that made up the material.

The V gene end was trimmed by 10 bases and the J gene end by 8 bases; junction bases not matched to a gene: 10. The CDR3 totals 14 residues. Germline-derived CDR1 and CDR2 are ENHRY and SYGVKD. This chain links TRBV10-3 with TRBJ1-4; 10 bases match TRBD1. The TCR sequence derives from a man in his 60s with acute or convalescent COVID-19. The specimen sequenced was peripheral blood. This chain's CDR3 is CATRKGQGGEKLFF. CDR3 nucleotide sequence: TGTGCCACCAGAAAAGGACAGGGGGGGGAAAAACTGTTTTTT.